Listed below are T cell receptor beta chains from one sample, sequenced in a study of vaccination effects on CD4 cells after COVID-19. Their cognate antigens are unknown. Only in-frame clones appear in the TCRdb table, and some are missing; sequencing was by immunoSEQ multiplex PCR. This table has tens of thousands of clones, roughly two thirds appearing once. Sequencing used CD4+ T cells from PBMCs cultured with SARS-CoV-2 spike peptides, obtained before COVID-19 vaccination. The receptors originated from a human donor who received a COVID-19 vaccine. The CDR3 runs from the conserved cysteine through the conserved F or W. Each record gives: D gene, clone size, V gene, J gene, CDR3 protein, CDR3 DNA. A D gene is named only where the DNA matches it firmly. Only part of the rows carry a size: once, few, many, or a class if the clone is expanded.

>NA|few|TRBV19|TRBJ1-2
CASEAGGDYGYTF
TGTGCCAGCGAAGCCGGAGGGGACTATGGCTACACCTTC
>NA|NA|TRBV5-1|TRBJ1-4
CASSLGQNNEKLFF
TGCGCCAGCAGCTTGGGACAGAATAATGAAAAACTGTTTTTT
>NA|NA|TRBV6-1|TRBJ2-7
CASSERVGFEQYF
TGTGCCAGCAGTGAACGGGTAGGGTTCGAGCAGTACTTC
>NA|NA|TRBV27|TRBJ2-2
CASSLNSGGSTGELFF
TGTGCCAGCAGTTTAAACTCCGGGGGAAGCACCGGGGAGCTGTTTTTT
>NA|NA|TRBV11-2|TRBJ1-1
CASSSKGYTEAFF
TGTGCCAGCAGCTCGAAGGGATACACTGAAGCTTTCTTT
>NA|few|TRBV28|TRBJ1-6
CASSLWVGSPLHF
TGTGCCAGCAGTTTATGGGTGGGTTCACCCCTCCACTTT
>TRBD1|NA|TRBV30|TRBJ1-6
CAWDRGSPLHF
TGTGCCTGGGACAGGGGGAGTCCCCTCCACTTT
>TRBD2|NA|TRBV5-4|TRBJ2-3
CASRSSGIYTDTQYF
TGTGCCAGTCGGTCTAGCGGGATCTACACAGATACGCAGTATTTT
>NA|NA|TRBV5-1|TRBJ1-6
CASSLLGGRDSPLHF
TGCGCCAGCAGCTTGTTGGGGGGGCGCGATTCACCCCTCCACTTT
>TRBD1|NA|TRBV2|TRBJ1-1
CASSEGQGRPTEAFF
TGTGCCAGCAGTGAAGGACAGGGGCGGCCCACTGAAGCTTTCTTT
>NA|NA|TRBV5-1|TRBJ2-2
CASSLAPALNTGELFF
TGCGCCAGCAGCTTGGCACCAGCTTTGAACACCGGGGAGCTGTTTTTT
>NA|NA|TRBV7-8|TRBJ2-1
CASSLAYSVAYNEQFF
TGTGCCAGCAGCTTAGCGTATTCGGTAGCCTACAATGAGCAGTTCTTC
>NA|NA|TRBV11-2|TRBJ2-4
CASSLIGGHKNIQYF
TGTGCCAGCAGCTTAATAGGCGGACACAAAAACATTCAGTACTTC
>TRBD1|NA|TRBV13|TRBJ2-7
CASKRQGRDEQYF
TGTGCCAGCAAAAGACAGGGGCGGGACGAGCAGTACTTC
>NA|NA|TRBV5-1|TRBJ1-2
CASSLGASRGYTF
TGCGCCAGCAGCCTCGGGGCCTCGAGAGGCTACACCTTC
>NA|NA|TRBV30|TRBJ1-3
CAWSGALSGNTIYF
TGTGCCTGGAGCGGAGCACTCTCTGGAAACACCATATATTTT
>NA|few|TRBV12-3/TRBV12-4|TRBJ1-1
CASSFWEDTEAFF
TGTGCCAGCAGTTTCTGGGAGGACACTGAAGCTTTCTTT
>NA|NA|TRBV7-9|TRBJ2-7
CASSLRGGTTEQYF
TGTGCCAGCAGCTTAAGAGGGGGGACTACCGAGCAGTACTTC
>NA|NA|TRBV3-1/TRBV3-2|TRBJ2-3
CAPGGASTDTQYF
TGTGCCCCAGGGGGGGCTAGCACAGATACGCAGTATTTT
>NA|few|TRBV4-1|TRBJ1-6
CASSQRAINSPLHF
TGCGCCAGCAGCCAAAGGGCAATTAATTCACCCCTCCACTTT
>NA|few|TRBV10-3|TRBJ1-6
CAISESTGSKNSPLHF
TGTGCCATCAGTGAGTCGACAGGCAGTAAGAATTCACCCCTCCACTTT
>TRBD1|NA|TRBV10-3|TRBJ2-3
CAISRQGTTDTQYF
TGTGCCATCAGTCGACAGGGTACTACAGATACGCAGTATTTT
>NA|NA|TRBV15|TRBJ1-1
CATSRDGSGNTEAFF
TGTGCCACCAGCAGAGATGGTTCAGGGAATACTGAAGCTTTCTTT
>NA|NA|TRBV5-4|TRBJ1-4
CASSYGLAEKLFF
TGTGCCAGCAGCTACGGGTTGGCTGAAAAACTGTTTTTT
>NA|NA|TRBV28|TRBJ2-5
CASSLLETQYF
TGTGCCAGCAGTTTACTCGAGACCCAGTACTTC
>TRBD2|NA|TRBV5-4|TRBJ2-3
CASSLGAGGPRDTQYF
TGTGCCAGCAGCTTGGGGGCGGGAGGGCCTCGGGATACGCAGTATTTT
>NA|few|TRBV5-1|TRBJ1-2
CASSLGRLGGYGYTF
TGCGCCAGCAGCTTGGGAAGGCTAGGAGGCTATGGCTACACCTTC
>NA|few|TRBV5-1|TRBJ1-2
CASSSLPGVTRDYGYTF
TGCGCCAGCAGCTCCCTCCCCGGCGTTACCCGGGACTATGGCTACACCTTC
>NA|few|TRBV9|TRBJ1-6
CASSGSSYNSPLHF
TGTGCCAGCAGCGGGAGCTCCTATAATTCACCCCTCCACTTT
>NA|NA|TRBV9|TRBJ1-2
CASSPDQGRYGYTF
TGTGCCAGCAGCCCAGACCAGGGCCGGTATGGCTACACCTTC
>NA|NA|TRBV19|TRBJ1-1
CASTQLTGSSPAFF
TGTGCCAGTACCCAACTTACAGGGAGTTCACCGGCTTTCTTT
>NA|NA|TRBV3-1/TRBV3-2|TRBJ1-1
CASSQWGGARTNTEAFF
TGTGCCAGCAGCCAATGGGGTGGGGCCAGAACGAACACTGAAGCTTTCTTT
>NA|NA|TRBV3-1/TRBV3-2|TRBJ1-2
CASSQSTGLYTF
TGTGCCAGCAGCCAATCGACAGGTCTCTACACCTTC
>NA|once|TRBV30|TRBJ1-6
CAWNLSGGRVNSPLHF
TGTGCCTGGAATCTCTCTGGGGGCAGGGTTAATTCACCCCTCCACTTT
>NA|few|TRBV30|TRBJ1-2
CAWSLNGYTF
TGTGCCTGGAGTCTCAACGGCTACACCTTC
>TRBD1|once|TRBV18|TRBJ2-4
CASSPLQGAVGKNIQYF
TGTGCCAGCTCACCATTACAGGGGGCCGTGGGCAAAAACATTCAGTACTTC
>NA|NA|TRBV5-4|TRBJ1-2
CASSLERARGDGYTF
TGTGCCAGCAGCTTGGAACGGGCCAGAGGGGATGGCTACACCTTC
>NA|NA|TRBV3-1/TRBV3-2|TRBJ2-2
CASSAWDQNTGELFF
TGTGCCAGCAGCGCTTGGGACCAGAACACCGGGGAGCTGTTTTTT
>NA|NA|TRBV11-2|TRBJ1-2
CASSPRDGRSGYTF
TGTGCCAGCAGCCCCCGGGACGGACGGAGTGGCTACACCTTC
>TRBD1|NA|TRBV30|TRBJ1-6
CAWSPQRGTANNSPLHF
TGTGCCTGGAGCCCCCAACGGGGGACAGCCAATAATTCACCCCTCCACTTT
>NA|NA|TRBV7-2|TRBJ1-2
CASSLQGPYGYTF
TGTGCCAGCAGCTTACAGGGTCCCTATGGCTACACCTTC
>NA|NA|TRBV5-1|TRBJ2-7
CASSLDSTSYEQYF
TGCGCCAGCAGCTTGGACAGTACCTCCTACGAGCAGTACTTC
>NA|NA|TRBV20-1|TRBJ1-1
CSASSGLRTEAFF
TGCAGTGCTAGTTCCGGGCTACGCACTGAAGCTTTCTTT
>TRBD1|NA|TRBV19|TRBJ1-6
CATATGGSYNSPLHF
TGTGCCACGGCGACAGGGGGCTCCTATAATTCACCCCTCCACTTT
>NA|NA|TRBV2|TRBJ1-5
CASDGRDRQPQHF
TGTGCCAGCGACGGCAGGGACCGGCAGCCCCAGCATTTT
>TRBD2|NA|TRBV5-4|TRBJ2-4
CASSLTYSGEKNIQYF
TGTGCCAGCAGCTTGACTTATAGCGGGGAAAAAAACATTCAGTACTTC
>NA|NA|TRBV4-1|TRBJ1-1
CASSPGRGGLNTEAFF
TGCGCCAGCAGCCCGGGGAGGGGTGGATTGAACACTGAAGCTTTCTTT
>NA|few|TRBV5-5|TRBJ2-7
CASSLGVGIFYEQYF
TGTGCCAGCAGCCTGGGGGTCGGTATCTTCTACGAGCAGTACTTC
>NA|NA|TRBV7-9|TRBJ2-1
CASSLGQYNEQFF
TGTGCCAGCAGCTTAGGGCAGTACAATGAGCAGTTCTTC
>TRBD2|NA|TRBV6-2/TRBV6-3|TRBJ2-1
CASSFPGTRGNEQFF
TGTGCCAGCAGTTTTCCCGGGACTAGAGGGAATGAGCAGTTCTTC
>TRBD2|NA|TRBV6-5|TRBJ2-7
CASRNSGRDEQYF
TGTGCCAGCAGAAATAGCGGGAGGGACGAGCAGTACTTC
>NA|NA|TRBV5-1|TRBJ1-3
CASSLDSSGGNTIYF
TGCGCCAGCAGCTTGGATTCGTCAGGGGGAAACACCATATATTTT
>NA|once|TRBV3-1/TRBV3-2|TRBJ2-1
CASSQGSSYNEQFF
TGTGCCAGCAGCCAAGGATCTAGTTACAATGAGCAGTTCTTC
>NA|few|TRBV2|TRBJ2-7
CASALAGPIEQYF
TGTGCCAGCGCATTGGCAGGCCCCATCGAGCAGTACTTC